The rows below give T cell receptor beta chains drawn from one sample of a study of T cells after yellow fever vaccination. Using its own MiXCR run on the 5' RACE reads, TCRdb lists one record per CDR3 protein. The sample has about 350,000 distinct CDR3 sequences, about 4% seen once. This material consisted of PBMCs, taken 5 days after the yellow fever booster vaccination. Every receptor here comes from a man younger than 30 who received the YFV17D yellow fever vaccine. Each CDR3 is given with its conserved first and last residue. A D gene is named only where the DNA matches it firmly. For some rows the clone size is stated as once, few or many, or as a class when expanded; others skip it.

D	size	V	J	CDR3	DNA
TRBD2	-	TRBV7-9	TRBJ2-1	CASSLGEGEFF	TGTGCCAGCAGCTTAGGGGAGGGCGAGTTCTTC
-	many	TRBV27	TRBJ1-2	CASSLTGLYGYTF	TGTGCCAGCAGTTTGACCGGACTGTATGGCTACACCTTC
-	few	TRBV14	TRBJ1-4	CASSHLGGGEKLFF	TGTGCCAGCAGCCATCTCGGGGGGGGCGAAAAACTGTTTTTT
TRBD1	-	TRBV6-5	TRBJ2-2	CASSFGTVINTGELFF	TGTGCCAGCAGTTTCGGGACAGTGATCAACACCGGGGAGCTGTTTTTT
-	few	TRBV4-3	TRBJ2-1	CASSQVLLLYNEQFF	TGCGCCAGCAGCCAAGTTCTTCTTCTCTACAATGAGCAGTTCTTC
-	-	TRBV4-1	TRBJ1-2	CASSPREGVGYGYTF	TGCGCCAGCAGCCCCAGGGAAGGGGTGGGGTATGGCTACACCTTC
-	-	TRBV29-1	TRBJ1-5	CSVGWGWNQPQHF	TGCAGCGTGGGATGGGGTTGGAATCAGCCCCAGCATTTT
-	-	TRBV11-2	TRBJ1-2	CASSSSRGAPTSIYGYTF	TGTGCCAGCAGCTCCTCTAGAGGGGCACCCACCTCGATTTATGGCTACACCTTC
TRBD2	few	TRBV2	TRBJ2-3	CASRGLAGLFDTQYF	TGTGCCAGCAGAGGGCTAGCGGGGCTCTTTGATACGCAGTATTTT
-	few	TRBV7-2	TRBJ2-3	CASSSSLSSSTDTQYF	TGTGCCAGCAGCTCCAGTCTTTCTTCTAGCACAGATACGCAGTATTTT
-	many	TRBV30	TRBJ2-7	CAWSLGYEQYF	TGTGCCTGGAGTCTCGGCTACGAGCAGTACTTC
-	many	TRBV7-9	TRBJ2-1	CASSLAVNEQFF	TGTGCCAGCAGCTTAGCAGTGAATGAGCAGTTCTTC
-	many	TRBV27	TRBJ2-3	CASSLKLGTDTQYF	TGTGCCAGCAGTTTGAAACTTGGCACAGATACGCAGTATTTT
-	-	TRBV12-3/TRBV12-4	TRBJ2-2	CASNFQGLAGELFF	TGTGCCAGCAATTTTCAAGGGCTAGCCGGGGAGCTGTTTTTT
TRBD1	-	TRBV29-1	TRBJ1-2	CSVDGTVRNPYGYTF	TGCAGCGTTGATGGGACAGTGCGGAACCCCTATGGCTACACCTTC
-	few	TRBV3-1	TRBJ1-3	CASSQDLRFGNTIYF	TGTGCCAGCAGCCAAGATCTACGGTTCGGAAACACCATATATTTT
TRBD2	few	TRBV7-9	TRBJ2-5	CASSLAHAGGTQETQYF	TGTGCCAGCAGCTTAGCCCATGCGGGGGGGACCCAAGAGACCCAGTACTTC
-	-	TRBV12-3/TRBV12-4	TRBJ2-5	CASSPGGVEETQYF	TGTGCCAGCAGCCCCGGGGGAGTGGAAGAGACCCAGTACTTC
-	many	TRBV6-5	TRBJ1-2	CASSYRGRDGYTF	TGTGCCAGCAGTTACCGGGGAAGGGATGGCTACACCTTC
-	once	TRBV4-2	TRBJ1-1	CASSQTPKAAYEAFF	TGTGCCAGCAGCCAAACTCCTAAGGCTGCCTATGAAGCTTTCTTT
-	-	TRBV12-3/TRBV12-4	TRBJ1-2	CASSSGWVANEMGNYGYTF	TGTGCCAGCAGTTCCGGTTGGGTGGCAAACGAGATGGGAAACTATGGCTACACCTTC
-	few	TRBV6-4	TRBJ1-2	CASSDSATEAPNYGYTF	TGTGCCAGCAGTGACTCCGCGACAGAAGCACCTAACTATGGCTACACCTTC
TRBD2	-	TRBV3-1	TRBJ2-1	CASSRSSGESSYNEQFF	TGTGCCAGCAGCCGATCTAGCGGAGAGAGCTCCTACAATGAGCAGTTCTTC
-	-	TRBV10-3	TRBJ2-5	CAISESGRSGTQYF	TGTGCCATCAGTGAGTCGGGCAGGAGTGGGACCCAGTACTTC
TRBD1	-	TRBV6-2/TRBV6-3	TRBJ2-1	CASSYKGQRYNEQFF	TGTGCCAGCAGTTACAAGGGACAGAGATACAATGAGCAGTTCTTC
TRBD2	many	TRBV27	TRBJ2-3	CASSLSSGDSTDTQYF	TGTGCCAGCAGTTTATCGAGCGGGGATAGCACAGATACGCAGTATTTT
-	-	TRBV28	TRBJ1-3	CASSLLGRGNTIYF	TGTGCCAGCAGTTTACTGGGTCGCGGAAACACCATATATTTT
-	many	TRBV5-6	TRBJ2-7	CASSSWRAGNSYEQYF	TGTGCCAGCAGCTCATGGAGGGCAGGGAATTCCTACGAGCAGTACTTC
-	-	TRBV19	TRBJ2-5	CASRSTGGETQYF	TGTGCCAGTAGGTCGACAGGCGGGGAGACCCAGTACTTC
-	-	TRBV12-3/TRBV12-4	TRBJ1-1	CASNAQGSTEAFF	TGTGCCAGCAACGCCCAGGGTTCCACTGAAGCTTTCTTT
-	few	TRBV5-1	TRBJ2-1	CASSFRTPLGNEQFF	TGCGCCAGCAGCTTCCGAACCCCTTTGGGCAATGAGCAGTTCTTC
-	few	TRBV3-1	TRBJ1-1	CASSQVWNTEAFF	TGTGCCAGCAGCCAAGTTTGGAACACTGAAGCTTTCTTT
TRBD1	-	TRBV29-1	TRBJ2-3	CSVDNWGSETGTGPSDTQYF	TGCAGCGTTGATAATTGGGGTTCAGAAACCGGGACAGGGCCTTCAGATACGCAGTATTTT
TRBD2	-	TRBV7-8	TRBJ2-5	CASSLGAGAYQETQYF	TGTGCCAGCAGCTTAGGAGCGGGGGCGTACCAAGAGACCCAGTACTTC
-	many	TRBV29-1	TRBJ2-2	CSVRNGELFF	TGCAGCGTTCGTAACGGGGAGCTGTTTTTT
-	-	TRBV5-1	TRBJ2-7	CASSVDNPTYEQYF	TGCGCCAGCAGCGTAGACAATCCGACCTACGAGCAGTACTTC
-	few	TRBV28	TRBJ1-5	CASSLVGGWQPQHF	TGTGCCAGCAGTTTAGTAGGCGGTTGGCAGCCCCAGCATTTT
-	-	TRBV10-3	TRBJ1-6	CAISEGDNSPLHF	TGTGCCATCAGTGAAGGGGACAATTCACCCCTCCACTTT
-	many	TRBV29-1	TRBJ1-2	CSVAPVARGYGYTF	TGCAGCGTCGCCCCGGTGGCGCGTGGGTATGGCTACACCTTC
TRBD1	-	TRBV4-1	TRBJ1-4	CASSLPVAGGQIYNEKLFF	TGCGCCAGCAGCCTCCCCGTTGCTGGGGGACAGATCTATAATGAAAAACTGTTTTTT
-	-	TRBV7-2	TRBJ1-1	CASSLVAGFAEAFF	TGTGCCAGCAGCTTAGTAGCGGGTTTCGCTGAAGCTTTCTTT
-	-	TRBV5-1	TRBJ1-2	CASRPGQGYNYGYTF	TGCGCCAGCAGGCCCGGACAAGGTTATAACTATGGCTACACCTTC
-	-	TRBV7-2	TRBJ2-3	CASSSHPQRRRLGTDTQYF	TGTGCCAGCAGTTCCCACCCCCAGCGACGCAGATTGGGCACAGATACGCAGTATTTT
-	-	TRBV12-3/TRBV12-4	TRBJ1-2	CASSLSWVGYTF	TGTGCCAGCAGTTTATCGTGGGTTGGCTACACCTTC
-	few	TRBV9	TRBJ2-5	CASSVGYSETQYF	TGTGCCAGCAGCGTGGGCTATTCCGAGACCCAGTACTTC
-	-	TRBV6-5	TRBJ1-2	CATQPREAYGYTF	TGTGCCACCCAGCCCAGGGAAGCCTATGGCTACACCTTC
-	many	TRBV7-6	TRBJ2-1	CASSSAISSYNEQFF	TGTGCCAGCAGCTCGGCGATTAGCTCCTACAATGAGCAGTTCTTC
-	few	TRBV6-5	TRBJ1-4	CASSYGAGGNEKLFF	TGTGCCAGCAGTTACGGGGCAGGCGGTAATGAAAAACTGTTTTTT
TRBD2	many	TRBV7-2	TRBJ2-7	CASSFGGGNYEQYF	TGTGCCAGCAGCTTCGGGGGGGGCAACTACGAGCAGTACTTC
TRBD2	few	TRBV5-1	TRBJ2-1	CASSPRSGGMDEQFF	TGCGCCAGCAGCCCCAGGAGCGGGGGTATGGATGAGCAGTTCTTC
TRBD1	-	TRBV7-7	TRBJ1-1	CASSLYLQGMNTEAFF	TGTGCCAGCAGCTTATACCTACAGGGGATGAACACTGAAGCTTTCTTT